This entry lists 13 T cell receptor beta chains sequenced from one sample in a study of CD8+ T cells in alopecia areata. In each case, RNA was isolated and then reverse transcribed into cDNA as the sequencing template. TCRdb's copy holds only in-frame clones and misses some; the assay was immunoSEQ multiplex PCR. The sample yields under 95,000 clones, 70% to 85% seen once. The sample's treatment: oral pan-JAK inhibitor, 5-10 mg twice daily. The sample consisted of CD8+ T cells sorted from blood, taken between weeks 43 and 45, from a patient treated with tofacitinib. These receptors originate from a human donor with alopecia areata.

In its sample, this clone was seen a few times. The V call is TRBV4-1, the J call TRBJ2-7; 14 nucleotides line up with TRBD2. V lost 4 bases, J lost 1 base, and 15 bases stayed unmatched. The germline gives CDR1 MGHRA, CDR2 YSYEKL. The CDR3 loop spans 20 amino acids. The CDR3 coding sequence is TGCGCCAGCAGCCCCCTCACCCAGACTAGCGGGGGGGCCTTATCCTACGAGCAGTACTTC. The encoded protein is CASSPLTQTSGGALSYEQYF.

The chain has TRBV11-1 and TRBJ2-7; 10 bases are shared with TRBD1. The CDR3 has 14 residues. Trimming removed 3 bases from V and 5 bases from J; junction bases left unmatched: 4. CDR1 and CDR2 from the germline V gene are SGHAT and FQDESV (reference sequence). The CDR3, as DNA: TGTGCCAGCAGCTTGGGGACAGGGGACCACGAGCAGTACTTC. Translated, it gives CASSLGTGDHEQYF.

The rearrangement joins TRBV20-1 to TRBJ2-2, with D hard to call. The CDR3 consists of 11 residues. V was trimmed by 5 bases and J by 7 bases, leaving 8 bases between them. Germline V gene sequence: CDR1 DFQATT, CDR2 SNEGSKA (reference sequence). In nucleotides, the CDR3 is TGCAGTGCTCAAGTTGACGGGGAGCTGTTTTTT. Protein sequence: CSAQVDGELFF.

There are a few counts of this clone. This chain uses TRBV27 with TRBJ2-1, with 9 nucleotides matching TRBD1. The CDR3 is 18 amino acids. In germline, CDR1 is MNHEY, CDR2 SMNVEV (reference sequence). V shed 5 bases, J shed 2 bases, and the junction held 13 bases outside the gene matches. The chain's CDR3 is CASSPSPRDRVPYNEQFF. Here the CDR3 DNA reads TGTGCCAGCAGTCCTTCCCCCCGGGACAGGGTGCCCTACAATGAGCAGTTCTTC.

As DNA, the CDR3 is TGTGCCAGCAGCTTGGCGTCGGGAGTGCAGCAGTACTTC. Translating gives CASSLASGVQQYF. The rearrangement links TRBV5-6 to TRBJ2-7; D possibly corresponds to TRBD2 (6 bases). With 0 bases removed from V and 8 bases from J, the gap between germline ends came to 12 bases. The germline V gene encodes CDR1 SGHDT and CDR2 YYEEEE. CDR3 size: 13 residues.

The V and J genes are TRBV19 and TRBJ2-7, with a tentative D call TRBD1 (6 bases). Germline CDR1 LNHDA, CDR2 SQIVND (reference sequence). The CDR3 spans 13 residues. V was pared by 9 bases and J by 0 bases, with 12 bases between. CDR3 loop: CASAMDSSYEQYF. Written as DNA, the CDR3 is TGTGCCAGCGCCATGGACAGCTCCTACGAGCAGTACTTC.

This rearrangement joins TRBV9 to TRBJ1-2; 8 bases agree with TRBD1. After removal of 3 bases from V and 4 bases from J, the junction contained 5 bases not matched to a gene. The CDR3 has 14 residues. Germline-derived CDR1 and CDR2 are SGDLS and YYNGEE. The CDR3 DNA sequence: TGTGCCAGCAGCGGTCTGGACAGGGTCTATGGCTACACCTTC. It is translated as CASSGLDRVYGYTF. The whole variable domain, remainder taken from reference TRBV9 and TRBJ1-2, is DSGVTQTPKHLITATGQRVTLRCSPRSGDLSVYWYQQSLDQGLQFLIQYYNGEERAKGNILERFSAQQFPDLHSELNLSSLELGDSALYFCASSGLDRVYGYTFGSGTRLTVV.

This clone was detected a few times. The chain links TRBV6-6 to TRBJ1-1; a possible D gene is TRBD1 (5 bases). The germline V gene has CDR1 MNHNY and CDR2 SVGAGI (reference sequence). This CDR3 comprises 12 residues. The V and J ends lost 4 bases and 5 bases respectively, with 8 bases between them. The CDR3 loop is CASSSWGTEAFF. The CDR3 nucleotides are TGTGCCAGCAGTTCTTGGGGGACTGAAGCTTTCTTT.

The rearrangement uses TRBV30 and TRBJ2-3; D is unresolved. V gave up 0 bases and J gave up 5 bases, with 6 bases separating them. The CDR3 consists of 12 residues. Germline CDR1 and CDR2: GTSNPN and SVGIG (reference sequence). CDR3 bases: TGTGCCTGGAGTGTAACGGGAGATACGCAGTATTTT. Its protein product is CAWSVTGDTQYF.

V gene TRBV25-1 combines with J gene TRBJ1-1; D unresolved. The CDR3 is 11 amino acids. CDR1 is MGHDK, CDR2 SYGVNS, per germline. V lost 10 bases to trimming and J lost 7 bases, with 13 bases between them. The CDR3 DNA sequence: TGTGCCACCACGGACGGATATGAAGCTTTCTTT. Protein product: CATTDGYEAFF.

The chain employs TRBV28 and TRBJ2-3; maybe TRBD1 (5 bases). From germline, CDR1 is MDHEN and CDR2 SYDVKM. CDR3 size: 13 residues. V was shortened by 4 bases and J by 7 bases, with 12 bases between the two germline ends. In DNA, the CDR3 is TGTGCCAGCAGTTCAGACAGAGGAAATACGCAGTATTTT. This codes for CASSSDRGNTQYF.

Turning to this clone: At one end the junction does not follow the germline gene, possibly because of a read error. The V call is TRBV13, the J call TRBJ2-7, with 9 positions matching TRBD1. The CDR3 consists of 14 residues. Germline V gives CDR1 PRHDT, CDR2 FYEKMQ (reference sequence). CDR3 sequence: CASSSGTGSGTIQF. CDR3 nucleotide sequence: TGTGCCAGCAGCTCCGGGACAGGGTCGGGGACAATTCAGTTC.

CDR3 nucleotides: TGTGCCAGCAGTGTAGGGGGGCTCGGGGAGCTGTTTTTT. This sequence encodes CASSVGGLGELFF. The gene calls are TRBV27 and TRBJ2-2, with D possibly being TRBD1 or TRBD2 (6 bases each). Germline V lookup: CDR1 MNHEY, CDR2 SMNVEV (reference sequence). The CDR3 spans 13 residues. Between the trimmed V and J ends, which lost 5 bases and 7 bases, there was a span of 11 bases.